The 7 T cell receptor beta chains below were found in one sample sequenced in a study of T cell repertoires in cytomegalovirus infection. MiXCR, run by TCRdb on the reads, gives a single entry per CDR3 protein. The table lists around 530,000 distinct CDR3 sequences, around 27% of them singletons. Sequencing used PBMCs. The receptor source for this set is a human donor in good health (CMV status not recorded). Some clones in this sample may be carry-over from other donors' samples.

V usage is TRBV12-3 or TRBV12-4 and J usage is TRBJ1-1; 7 bases fit TRBD1. V was clipped by 6 bases and J by 1 base; unmatched bases: 5. The CDR3 spans 14 residues. CDR3 region: CASSTQGKNTEAFF. As DNA, the CDR3 is TGTGCCAGCAGCACACAGGGGAAGAACACTGAAGCTTTCTTT.

The chain links TRBV3-1 to TRBJ2-1; 8 nucleotides match TRBD2. Looked up from germline, CDR1 is LGHDT and CDR2 is YNNKEL (reference sequence). CDR3 size: 18 residues. After removal of 4 bases from V and 1 base from J, the junction contained 12 bases not matched to a gene. CDR3 sequence: CASSPSGSQLRSYNEQFF. The CDR3 DNA sequence: TGTGCCAGCAGCCCCAGCGGGAGCCAACTTCGGTCCTACAATGAGCAGTTCTTC.

The sample holds a few counts of this clonotype. This chain connects TRBV5-4 to TRBJ2-3; possibly TRBD1 for D (5 bases). The CDR3 covers 13 residues. Germline V lookup: CDR1 SGHNT, CDR2 YYREEE (reference sequence). V lost 4 bases and J 5 bases, leaving 11 bases between the germline ends. Here the CDR3 DNA reads TGTGCCAGCAGCCCCCCAGGGCGAGATACGCAGTATTTT. This codes for CASSPPGRDTQYF.

A few counts support this clonotype. The chain recombines TRBV7-9 with TRBJ2-1; 8 bases match TRBD1. CDR3 length: 16 amino acids. The ends lost 6 bases at V and 8 bases at J; junction bases unmatched: 15. CDR1 is SEHNR and CDR2 is FQNEAQ in the germline V gene (reference sequence). Written as DNA, the CDR3 is TGTGCCAGCAGTCCGACCGGGACAGGCCCTTTGGATGAGCAGTTCTTC. Protein: CASSPTGTGPLDEQFF.

This chain links TRBV29-1 with TRBJ1-1, with unresolved D. CDR1 is SQVTM and CDR2 is ANQGSEA in the germline V gene. Trimming removed 6 bases at V and 1 base at J, with 9 bases between. The CDR3 totals 12 residues. The CDR3 nucleotides are TGCAGCGTCAAGACGGGGAACACTGAAGCTTTCTTT. Its protein product is CSVKTGNTEAFF.

This clonotype was detected ten times or more. The chain employs TRBV7-2 and TRBJ2-3; D possibly corresponds to TRBD2 (6 bases). The V gene's germline CDR1 is SGHTA and CDR2 FQGNSA. This CDR3 region has 15 residues. V lost 5 bases to trimming and J lost 0 bases, with 12 bases between them. CDR3 DNA sequence: TGTGCCAGCAGCACGGACTATCTTAGCACAGATACGCAGTATTTT. Translated, it gives CASSTDYLSTDTQYF.

The rearrangement joins TRBV5-6 to TRBJ1-5; the match to TRBD1 covers 8 bases. Germline CDR1 is SGHDT and CDR2 is YYEEEE. CDR3 length: 15 residues. Trimming cost V 3 bases and J 0 bases; bases outside gene matches: 2. Here the CDR3 reads CASSWGQDSNQPQHF. The DNA of the CDR3 is TGTGCCAGCAGCTGGGGACAGGATAGCAATCAGCCCCAGCATTTT.